The rows below give T cell receptor beta chains drawn from one sample of a study of shared clonotypes between healthy human individuals. The method was immunoSEQ multiplex PCR; TCRdb's version includes in-frame clones alone and lacks a portion of them. The sample holds about 480,000 clones, about four fifths seen once. The sequencing sample was made of PBMCs. The receptors here all came from a woman in her forties in good health. Some clones in this sample may be carry-over from other donors' samples. Each CDR3 is given with its conserved first and last residue. Each record gives: clone size, V gene, CDR3 protein. Size is stated for part of the rows, as once, few or many counts, or as a class when the clone is expanded.

>-|TRBV20-1
CSARRLHEQYF
>-|TRBV7-9
CASRQSSVTNEQFF
>-|TRBV9
CASSVGAADSYNEQFF
>-|TRBV19
CASMPGDYNEQFF
>-|TRBV6-5
CASSSPRTGSFHEQYF
>-|TRBV18
CASSPGARGQVSKLFF
>-|TRBV10-3
CAISESLNNEQFF
>-|TRBV4-2
CASSSASGEQFF
>-|TRBV5-4
CASSLVPATSGKFF
>many|TRBV7-2
CASSPAAVEKLFF
>-|TRBV5-1
CASSLVRPGQGYYEQYF
>many|TRBV9
CASSSGVSEAFF
>-|TRBV6-1
CASSDPGTVTSYEQYF
>-|TRBV15
CATSRSPPQLGNIQYF
>few|TRBV7-9
CASRSRTVNTEAFF
>once|TRBV28
CASSLYPGGTEAFF
>-|TRBV5-1
CASSLEGGAVTDTQYF
>-|TRBV5-1
CASSLGLGAVGQYF
>-|TRBV10-1
CARTLGVEIWTQYF
>few|TRBV2
CASSDREDTQYF
>-|TRBV5-1
CASTPSGQGNTEAFF
>-|TRBV15
CATSRDSLRDTEAFF
>many|TRBV7-2
CASSLGSRRHDTQYF
>-|TRBV19
CASSMGRTSYNEQFF
>once|TRBV28
CASSPPGREVLWELFF
>-|TRBV9
CASSVQSGAEAFF
>-|TRBV4-3
CASSQDPASTDTQYF
>-|TRBV6-5
CASRGLSGANVLTF
>-|TRBV10-2
CASSGGDELGNTEAFF
>-|TRBV5-1
CASSLGVQAGGADQPQHF
>-|TRBV28
CASSLTGLIAEAFF
>once|TRBV5-1
CASSLAQVAGDEKLFF
>-|TRBV4-1
CASSPGPRDSREKLFF
>-|TRBV10-3
CAIGSGGFGYTF
>-|TRBV19
CASMTGAFSGANVLTF
>many|TRBV9
CASSVSGLSTDTQYF
>-|TRBV28
CASSLSRQGGNTGELFF
>-|TRBV11-2
CASSLVGGLIRYEQYF
>many|TRBV27
CASSIGQGASYEQYF
>-|TRBV5-5
CASSAWAGPNEKLFF
>-|TRBV5-4
CASSVGTSGYTGELFF
>once|TRBV5-1
CASSLGASGYNEQFF
>-|TRBV2
CASRTSGRVEQFF
>-|TRBV6-6
CASSYSEWLGKETQYF
>-|TRBV18
CASSPETGTGELFF
>-|TRBV6-5
CASRSTDTQYF
>-|TRBV5-4
CASSPGIGDGYEQYF
>few|TRBV18
CASSPNFGTGEGDTQYF
>few|TRBV28
CASSFRAGYNSPLHF